Listed below are T cell receptor beta chains from one sample, sequenced in a study of regulatory T cells in long-lasting Graves disease. One entry per CDR3 protein results from TCRdb running MiXCR on the multiplex PCR reads. The sample holds more than 450,000 distinct CDR3 sequences, 16% seen once. These same records also appear under a second study, on T cells in Graves' hyperthyroidism and ophthalmopathy.

The material was peripheral blood mononuclear cells (PBMCs), obtained at new diagnosis, from a patient treated with antithyroid drugs. These receptor sequences come from a man aged 40-49 years with Graves disease. Each CDR3 is given with its conserved first and last residue. The D gene is left open where the match is weak. Clone sizes are given selectively: once, few, many, or a class where the clone is expanded.

clone_size	d_call	v_call	j_call	cdr3_aa	cdr3_nt
-	-	TRBV20-1	TRBJ2-2	CSASRTLDTGELFF	TGCAGTGCTAGCCGGACCCTTGACACCGGGGAGCTGTTTTTT
-	-	TRBV5-6	TRBJ2-6	CASSLDGAVGANVLTF	TGTGCCAGCAGCTTGGATGGGGCGGTCGGGGCCAACGTCCTGACTTTC
-	-	TRBV30	TRBJ2-2	CAWSVRGTVTGELFF	TGTGCCTGGAGTGTACGAGGGACGGTCACCGGGGAGCTGTTTTTT
-	TRBD2	TRBV6-5	TRBJ2-2	CASSYETSGSLNTGELFF	TGTGCCAGCAGTTACGAGACTAGCGGGAGTTTGAACACCGGGGAGCTGTTTTTT
many	-	TRBV5-1	TRBJ2-3	CASSLGSPYRDTQYF	TGCGCCAGCAGCTTGGGGAGCCCCTATAGAGATACGCAGTATTTT
many	TRBD2	TRBV5-1	TRBJ2-7	CASSSSGRSNEQYF	TGCGCCAGCAGCAGTAGCGGGAGAAGTAACGAGCAGTACTTC
many	TRBD2	TRBV20-1	TRBJ2-1	CSARGLAVYNEQFF	TGCAGTGCTAGGGGACTAGCGGTATACAATGAGCAGTTCTTC
many	-	TRBV2	TRBJ1-2	CASSEISGEGNTF	TGTGCCAGCAGTGAAATTTCAGGGGAAGGGAACACCTTC
-	TRBD2	TRBV7-2	TRBJ2-1	CASSHRLAGQRGDEQFF	TGTGCCAGCAGCCACCGACTAGCGGGACAAAGGGGGGATGAGCAGTTCTTC
many	-	TRBV12-3/TRBV12-4	TRBJ2-3	CASSFNGRNADTQYF	TGTGCCAGCAGTTTTAACGGTAGAAACGCAGATACGCAGTATTTT
many	TRBD1	TRBV6-2/TRBV6-3	TRBJ2-3	CASRSGTGYADTQYF	TGTGCCAGCAGGTCCGGGACAGGGTACGCAGATACGCAGTATTTT
many	-	TRBV6-1	TRBJ1-1	CASTLTPDGSTEAFF	TGTGCCAGCACCCTCACCCCGGACGGTTCCACTGAAGCTTTCTTT
many	-	TRBV28	TRBJ2-7	CASNTPGPSLFTLYF	TGTGCCAGTAATACACCGGGACCTTCTCTTTTCACCTTGTACTTC
many	TRBD2	TRBV7-3	TRBJ2-2	CASSPSGGGTNTGELFF	TGTGCCAGCAGTCCTTCCGGGGGAGGGACGAACACCGGGGAGCTGTTTTTT
many	TRBD1	TRBV18	TRBJ2-2	CASSPQGAGELFF	TGTGCCAGCAGCCCGCAGGGGGCCGGGGAGCTGTTTTTT
many	TRBD2	TRBV27	TRBJ2-1	CASSLGTSGRVFHEQFF	TGTGCCAGCAGTTTAGGGACTAGCGGGAGAGTTTTCCATGAGCAGTTCTTC
few	-	TRBV11-1	TRBJ1-1	CASSPLGSNTEAFF	TGTGCCAGCAGCCCCTTGGGGTCGAACACTGAAGCTTTCTTT
many	TRBD1	TRBV28	TRBJ2-7	CASSPGTGGISEQYF	TGTGCCAGCAGCCCCGGGACAGGGGGGATTAGCGAGCAGTACTTC
many	-	TRBV2	TRBJ1-1	CASSEEGRNTEAFF	TGTGCCAGCAGTGAAGAGGGCAGGAACACTGAAGCTTTCTTT
many	-	TRBV2	TRBJ2-2	CASSEWRGNTGELFF	TGTGCCAGCAGTGAATGGAGGGGAAACACCGGGGAGCTGTTTTTT
once	-	TRBV10-1	TRBJ2-2	CASSVAPTGELFF	TGCGCCAGCAGTGTTGCTCCCACCGGGGAGCTGTTTTTT
few	TRBD2	TRBV3-1	TRBJ2-1	CASSSKRGPGLAGVEQFF	TGTGCCAGCAGCTCCAAGAGGGGACCGGGACTAGCGGGAGTTGAGCAGTTCTTC
many	TRBD1	TRBV3-1	TRBJ2-5	CASSETGTAFAQTQYF	TGTGCCAGCAGCGAGACCGGGACAGCGTTTGCTCAGACCCAGTACTTC
-	-	TRBV7-9	TRBJ2-4	CASSLGHLGNIQYF	TGTGCCAGCAGCTTAGGACATCTCGGGAACATTCAGTACTTC
-	-	TRBV11-2	TRBJ1-1	CASSPEGYRYTETFF	TGTGCCAGCAGCCCAGAGGGGTACCGGTACACTGAAACTTTCTTT
many	-	TRBV27	TRBJ2-1	CASSLLQALNEQFF	TGTGCCAGCAGTTTATTACAGGCACTCAATGAGCAGTTCTTC
-	TRBD1	TRBV11-2	TRBJ1-1	CASSAPDRGRMNTEAFF	TGTGCCAGCAGCGCCCCGGACAGGGGGCGAATGAACACTGAAGCTTTCTTT
few	-	TRBV28	TRBJ1-5	CASSPGRTQRQPQHF	TGTGCCAGCAGTCCTGGACGGACCCAACGCCAGCCCCAGCATTTT
many	-	TRBV7-8	TRBJ2-3	CASSLAATTSTDTQYF	TGTGCCAGCAGCTTAGCCGCGACAACTAGCACAGATACGCAGTATTTT
many	TRBD2	TRBV2	TRBJ2-5	CASSEATSGQETQYF	TGTGCCAGCAGTGAAGCCACTAGCGGCCAAGAGACCCAGTACTTC
few	-	TRBV10-2	TRBJ2-6	CASSPHRAQAANVLTF	TGCGCCAGCAGCCCACACAGGGCGCAGGCGGCCAACGTCCTGACTTTC
many	TRBD1	TRBV2	TRBJ2-4	CASLTGIPSLAKNIQYF	TGTGCCAGTTTGACAGGGATTCCCTCCTTAGCCAAAAACATTCAGTACTTC
many	TRBD2	TRBV27	TRBJ2-1	CASSSRTSGIAYNEQFF	TGTGCCAGCAGTTCCAGGACTAGCGGGATAGCCTACAATGAGCAGTTCTTC
many	TRBD2	TRBV6-1	TRBJ2-1	CASTLFAGGAYNEQFF	TGTGCCAGCACCCTATTCGCGGGAGGCGCCTACAATGAGCAGTTCTTC
-	-	TRBV6-1	TRBJ1-6	CASRPRTDSYNSPLHF	TGTGCCAGCAGACCCCGGACAGACTCCTATAATTCACCCCTCCACTTT
few	-	TRBV10-1	TRBJ1-1	CASQGMNTEAFF	TGCGCCAGCCAAGGAATGAACACTGAAGCTTTCTTT
many	-	TRBV11-2	TRBJ2-7	CASSLRWAGSYEQYF	TGTGCCAGCAGCCTACGGTGGGCTGGTTCCTACGAGCAGTACTTC
-	TRBD1	TRBV11-3	TRBJ2-3	CASSKWDRTTDTQYF	TGTGCCAGCAGCAAATGGGACAGAACCACAGATACGCAGTATTTT
few	TRBD1	TRBV7-9	TRBJ2-5	CASSLGQGFRETQYF	TGTGCCAGCAGCTTAGGACAGGGATTCAGAGAGACCCAGTACTTC
many	-	TRBV7-3	TRBJ1-1	CASSLNTGRNTEAFF	TGTGCCAGCAGCTTAAATACGGGAAGAAACACTGAAGCTTTCTTT
-	TRBD1	TRBV12-5	TRBJ1-2	CASGLATGQFNYGYTF	TGTGCTAGTGGTTTGGCAACGGGACAGTTCAACTATGGCTACACCTTC
many	TRBD2	TRBV5-1	TRBJ2-1	CASSPSGVGLGNEQFF	TGCGCCAGCAGCCCTAGCGGAGTCGGCCTCGGAAATGAGCAGTTCTTC
few	TRBD2	TRBV25-1	TRBJ2-5	CASSEIAGGKETQYF	TGTGCCAGCAGTGAAATAGCGGGAGGGAAAGAGACCCAGTACTTC
-	TRBD2	TRBV14	TRBJ2-7	CASSLPGLAGVPIAYEQYF	TGTGCCAGCAGCCTACCGGGACTAGCGGGAGTACCCATCGCCTACGAGCAGTACTTC
many	-	TRBV6-1	TRBJ1-1	CASSSRLHTEAFF	TGTGCCAGCAGCTCCAGGCTTCACACTGAAGCTTTCTTT
many	-	TRBV18	TRBJ2-5	CASGGLQETQYF	TGTGCCAGCGGGGGATTGCAAGAGACCCAGTACTTC
many	-	TRBV3-1	TRBJ2-1	CASSQAGFEQFF	TGTGCCAGCAGCCAAGCGGGTTTCGAGCAGTTCTTC
-	TRBD1	TRBV24-1	TRBJ2-3	CATRKGASTDTQYF	TGTGCCACCAGGAAGGGGGCTAGCACAGATACGCAGTATTTT
many	-	TRBV5-1	TRBJ2-1	CASSPRRGRSYSNEQFF	TGTGCCAGCAGCCCAAGGCGCGGCCGGTCCTACTCCAATGAGCAGTTCTTC
few	-	TRBV11-2	TRBJ2-1	CASSLYPQNNEQFF	TGTGCCAGCAGCTTATATCCCCAGAACAATGAGCAGTTCTTC
many	TRBD1	TRBV11-3	TRBJ2-7	CASSLGTGTGVLTYEQYF	TGTGCCAGCAGCTTAGGGACCGGGACAGGGGTCCTTACCTACGAGCAGTACTTC